These 29 T cell receptor beta chains came from one sample sequenced in a study of T-cell reconstitution after alpha-beta-depleted transplantation in children. During its preparation, the TCRbeta library received unique molecular identifiers. TCRdb processed the PCR reads anew with MiXCR; each CDR3 protein has one entry. The top ten clones hold about 4.5% of a sample with about 360,000 distinct CDR3 sequences, about an eighth of them seen once. Source: PBMCs, taken from the stem cell graft. The receptors here all came from a human donor who donated a stem cell graft to a child with Fanconi anemia.

This clonotype is a singleton in its sample. A read error may explain this, as a much larger clone is one base away. The rearrangement uses TRBV5-1 and TRBJ2-1; TRBD1 matches at 7 bases. Germline V CDR1 and CDR2: SGHRS, YFSETQ. CDR3 length: 15 residues. This CDR3 reads CARSLDTGVINEQFF. Written as DNA, the CDR3 is TGCGCCAGAAGCTTGGACACAGGGGTCATCAATGAGCAGTTCTTC.

The V gene is TRBV10-3, the J gene TRBJ2-2, with TRBD1 identical over 7 bases. Germline values: CDR1 ENHRY, CDR2 SYGVKD. CDR3 length: 14 amino acids. Trimming removed 8 bases from V and 1 base from J; junction bases left unmatched: 4. CDR3 protein: CAIAGTENTGELFF. DNA for the CDR3: TGTGCCATCGCCGGGACAGAGAACACCGGGGAGCTGTTTTTT.

V and J are TRBV4-3 and TRBJ2-7; no reliable D call. V dropped 3 bases and J dropped 4 bases, with 10 bases sitting between them. The CDR3 is 13 residues long. Germline CDR1 and CDR2: LGHNA and YSLEER. CDR3 DNA: TGCGCCAGCAGCCAGGCTGACGGTTACGAGCAGTACTTC. Protein sequence: CASSQADGYEQYF.

There are many counts of this clonotype. The chain links TRBV6-1 to TRBJ2-5, with unresolved D. Germline assignment: CDR1 MNHNS and CDR2 SASEGT. There are 11 residues in the CDR3. V shed 2 bases and J shed 3 bases, with 1 base lying between them. The CDR3 protein is CASSEKETQYF. CDR3 nucleotide sequence: TGTGCCAGCAGTGAAAAAGAGACCCAGTACTTC.

This clonotype was observed a few times. The chain employs TRBV5-1 and TRBJ2-3; D may be TRBD1 (6 bases). V was cut by 7 bases and J by 3 bases, with 15 bases left in between. CDR1 is SGHRS, CDR2 YFSETQ, per germline. The CDR3 covers 14 residues. CDR3 DNA: TGCGCCAGCGGCACAGGGAGTGGTACAGATACGCAGTATTTT. Its protein is CASGTGSGTDTQYF.

V is TRBV6-1 and J is TRBJ2-1; no reliable D call. CDR1 MNHNS and CDR2 SASEGT come from the germline V gene. With 6 bases removed from V and 0 bases from J, the gap between germline ends came to 9 bases. The CDR3 consists of 14 residues. CDR3 DNA sequence: TGTGCCAGCAGCCCGTTGCTCTCCTACAATGAGCAGTTCTTC. It translates to CASSPLLSYNEQFF.

This clonotype was detected a few times. The J gene is TRBJ1-2, the V gene TRBV12-3 or TRBV12-4; weak D call: TRBD1 (5 bases). The CDR3 totals 11 residues. Trimming removed 11 bases from V and 8 bases from J, with 15 bases in between. CDR3 DNA: TGTGCCTCCGCTAAGGGGCGGGGCTACACCTTC. Its protein product is CASAKGRGYTF.

The chain links TRBV7-2 to TRBJ2-2; 10 nucleotides match TRBD1. V shed 5 bases, J shed 4 bases, and the junction held 7 bases outside the gene matches. This CDR3 is 16 amino acids long. Germline CDR1 is SGHTA and CDR2 is FQGNSA. The CDR3 here is CASSPRQGAITGELFF. The CDR3 DNA sequence: TGTGCCAGCAGCCCTCGACAGGGGGCCATCACCGGGGAGCTGTTTTTT.

This clonotype was seen a few times. The rearrangement uses TRBV11-2 and TRBJ1-3; a possible D gene is TRBD1 (5 bases). The CDR3 extends over 14 amino acids. V was pared by 6 bases and J by 2 bases, with 11 bases between. Germline V gives CDR1 SGHAT, CDR2 FQNNGV. The CDR3 nucleotides read TGTGCCAGCAGAACGACGGGGCCTGGAAACACCATATATTTT. It encodes CASRTTGPGNTIYF.

This clonotype has just a few counts. The chain joins TRBV2 to TRBJ2-3; D is ambiguous. In germline, CDR1 is SNHLY, CDR2 FYNNEI. The V end was cut by 7 bases, the J end by 4 bases, with 15 bases between. There are 14 residues in the CDR3. CDR3 sequence reads: CASISLHRADTQYF. CDR3 DNA sequence: TGTGCCAGCATCTCTCTCCATAGGGCAGATACGCAGTATTTT.

This clonotype was seen a handful of times. This rearrangement joins TRBV5-1 to TRBJ2-1, with D tentatively TRBD2 (6 bases). V was trimmed by 4 bases and J by 6 bases, leaving 20 bases between them. This CDR3 contains 16 residues. Germline CDR1 and CDR2: SGHRS and YFSETQ. In DNA, the CDR3 is TGCGCCAGCAGCCGAGATGAAGGTGGGGGGACCAATGAGCAGTTCTTC. Protein: CASSRDEGGGTNEQFF.

The CDR3 sequence is CASSERNQPQHF. The CDR3, as DNA: TGCGCCAGCAGTGAGAGAAATCAGCCCCAGCATTTT. The rearrangement links TRBV10-2 to TRBJ1-5; D not certain. Trimming took off 2 bases at V and 4 bases at J, with 3 bases between the two ends. Germline V gene lookup returns CDR1 WSHSY and CDR2 SAAADI. This CDR3 has 12 amino acids.

The chain combines TRBV2 with TRBJ2-1; 8 bases are a match to TRBD2. The CDR3 spans 16 residues. V shed 4 bases and J 12 bases; nucleotides not matched to a gene: 17. Germline CDR1 SNHLY, CDR2 FYNNEI. CDR3 bases: TGTGCCAGCAGTGGATCCCTCGGGGGGGCCAATTCGGCGCAGTTCTTC. This encodes CASSGSLGGANSAQFF.

The chain uses TRBV12-3 or TRBV12-4 and TRBJ2-3, with TRBD1 matching over 7 bases. This CDR3 region has 14 residues. V shed 5 bases and J 6 bases; nucleotides not matched to a gene: 8. The CDR3 here is CASSPGRGLDTQYF. CDR3 DNA: TGTGCCAGCAGTCCCGGAAGGGGGCTGGATACGCAGTATTTT.

This clonotype occurred many times. V usage is TRBV6-5 and J usage is TRBJ1-5; D not resolved. Trimming pared 0 bases from V and 15 bases from J, leaving 15 bases between. This CDR3 spans 13 amino acids. From germline, CDR1 is MNHEY and CDR2 SVGAGI. Here the CDR3 reads CASSYSEARPTHF. In nucleotides, the CDR3 is TGTGCCAGCAGTTACTCCGAGGCTAGGCCTACGCATTTT.

This clonotype has only a few counts. The chain recombines TRBV20-1 with TRBJ1-1; D gene unclear. This CDR3 is 12 amino acids long. Germline V lookup: CDR1 DFQATT, CDR2 SNEGSKA (reference sequence). Trimming left V 2 bases short and J 3 bases short, with 7 bases between. CDR3 sequence: CSARSRDTEAFF. CDR3 DNA sequence: TGCAGTGCTAGATCGAGGGACACTGAAGCTTTCTTT.

This chain connects TRBV11-1 to TRBJ2-3; 8 bases match TRBD1. The CDR3 has 16 residues. V shed 1 base and J 2 bases; nucleotides not matched to a gene: 5. The germline V gene has CDR1 SGHAT and CDR2 FQDESV (reference sequence). CDR3 sequence: CASSLGSTGVTDTQYF. The DNA of the CDR3 is TGTGCCAGCAGCTTAGGATCGACAGGGGTCACAGATACGCAGTATTTT.

The gene calls are TRBV7-2 and TRBJ2-1; 8 bases are shared with TRBD2. The CDR3 totals 15 residues. The junction had 5 bases not matched to a gene; V was cut back by 0 bases and J by 7 bases. CDR1 is SGHTA and CDR2 is FQGNSA in the germline V gene. CDR3 in amino acids: CASSLAVGRVNEQFF. CDR3 DNA: TGTGCCAGCAGCTTAGCGGTCGGGAGGGTAAATGAGCAGTTCTTC.

This chain links TRBV5-1 with TRBJ2-1; 8 bases agree with TRBD1. Germline V gene sequence: CDR1 SGHRS, CDR2 YFSETQ. J lost 9 bases, V lost 0 bases, and 11 bases had no gene match. This CDR3 has 16 residues. CDR3 DNA sequence: TGCGCCAGCAGCTTGGCTTCAGGGGGCTTTTCGGGTGAGCAGTTCTTC. Amino acid sequence: CASSLASGGFSGEQFF. Using reference TRBV5-1 and TRBJ2-1 for the parts outside the CDR3, the full variable domain is KAGVTQTPRYLIKTRGQQVTLSCSPISGHRSVSWYQQTPGQGLQFLFEYFSETQRNKGNFPGRFSGRQFSNSRSEMNVSTLELGDSALYLCASSLASGGFSGEQFFGPGTRLTVL.

The CDR3 bases are TGTGCCAGCAGAAGCACGGGCCCTAGTGCTGCCCAGCATTTT. Translation gives CASRSTGPSAAQHF. The chain uses TRBV12-3 or TRBV12-4 and TRBJ1-5; no firm D call. V was shortened by 6 bases and J by 11 bases, with 20 bases between the two germline ends. The CDR3 is 14 amino acids.

This clonotype was observed at least ten times. The V call is TRBV6-2 or TRBV6-3, the J call TRBJ2-3; 9 bases fit TRBD2. CDR1 is MNHEY and CDR2 is SVGEGT in the germline V gene. The CDR3 runs to 15 residues. V trimming: 2 bases; J trimming: 6 bases; junction bases outside the gene matches: 6. The CDR3: CASSYERGDVDTQYF. As DNA, the CDR3 is TGTGCCAGCAGTTACGAGCGGGGGGACGTGGATACGCAGTATTTT.

The J gene is TRBJ1-4, the V gene TRBV20-1; D perhaps matches TRBD1 (5 bases). CDR1 and CDR2 (germline): DFQATT, SNEGSKA (reference sequence). The ends were cut back, 3 bases at V and 7 bases at J, with 6 bases in the middle. This CDR3 contains 11 residues. CDR3 in DNA: TGCAGTGCTAGGGACATTGAAAAACTGTTTTTT. It encodes CSARDIEKLFF.

This chain links TRBV20-1 with TRBJ2-1; no clear D gene. The CDR3 is 14 amino acids. The germline CDR1 and CDR2 sequences are DFQATT and SNEGSKA (reference sequence). V lost 5 bases, J lost 0 bases, and 11 bases lay in between. The CDR3 DNA reads as TGCAGTGCTTCGTTTGATCTCTCCTACAATGAGCAGTTCTTC. It yields the protein CSASFDLSYNEQFF.

The chain carries TRBV6-1 and TRBJ1-6; D not resolved. Per germline, CDR1 MNHNS and CDR2 SASEGT. The CDR3 has 16 amino acids. The V end lost 5 bases, the J end lost 10 bases, and 21 bases lay between the germline ends. The CDR3 coding sequence is TGTGCCAGCAGTCTGAACGGGTATGAGTTTAGCTCACCCCTCCACTTT. It is translated as CASSLNGYEFSSPLHF.

Many counts were recorded for this clonotype. This chain joins TRBV20-1 and TRBJ1-1, with D possibly being TRBD1 (5 bases). This CDR3 has 13 amino acids. The germline V and J ends were trimmed by 6 bases and 1 base, with 12 bases remaining between them. The germline V gene encodes CDR1 DFQATT and CDR2 SNEGSKA (reference sequence). CDR3 in amino acids: CSAPGPRNTEAFF. Written as DNA, the CDR3 is TGCAGTGCCCCGGGACCTAGGAACACTGAAGCTTTCTTT.

This clonotype was counted a few times. This rearrangement joins TRBV5-1 to TRBJ1-1, with a possible D match to TRBD1 (6 bases). There are 16 residues in the CDR3. The V gene's germline CDR1 is SGHRS and CDR2 YFSETQ. V was pared by 2 bases and J by 0 bases, with 14 bases between. The DNA of the CDR3 is TGCGCCAGCAGCTTTGTCAGGGGTTCCCTGAACACTGAAGCTTTCTTT. Translation: CASSFVRGSLNTEAFF.

The J gene is TRBJ2-2, the V gene TRBV7-9, with D unresolved. This CDR3 contains 15 residues. The germline CDR1 and CDR2 sequences are SEHNR and FQNEAQ (reference sequence). The germline V and J ends were trimmed by 5 bases and 3 bases, with 13 bases remaining between them. The CDR3 DNA follows: TGTGCCAGCAGCGCCGTGCACCCGGACACCGGGGAGCTGTTTTTT. Protein: CASSAVHPDTGELFF.

The count of this clonotype is one. This chain joins TRBV21-1 and TRBJ1-4. TRBV21-1 is a pseudogene locus. This CDR3 region has 15 residues. The CDR3 DNA sequence: TGTGCCAGCAGCAAATTCCAGGCCGTTAATGAAAAACTGTTTTTT. This translates into CASSKFQAVNEKLFF.

The CDR3 DNA reads TGCGCCAGCAGCTTGGAGGGGACAGGCTTCGGGCAGTTCTTC. It encodes CASSLEGTGFGQFF. The chain links TRBV5-1 to TRBJ2-1; 8 bases fit TRBD1. Germline values: CDR1 SGHRS, CDR2 YFSETQ. This CDR3 has 14 amino acids. V dropped 0 bases and J dropped 12; count of bases not matched to a gene: 8.